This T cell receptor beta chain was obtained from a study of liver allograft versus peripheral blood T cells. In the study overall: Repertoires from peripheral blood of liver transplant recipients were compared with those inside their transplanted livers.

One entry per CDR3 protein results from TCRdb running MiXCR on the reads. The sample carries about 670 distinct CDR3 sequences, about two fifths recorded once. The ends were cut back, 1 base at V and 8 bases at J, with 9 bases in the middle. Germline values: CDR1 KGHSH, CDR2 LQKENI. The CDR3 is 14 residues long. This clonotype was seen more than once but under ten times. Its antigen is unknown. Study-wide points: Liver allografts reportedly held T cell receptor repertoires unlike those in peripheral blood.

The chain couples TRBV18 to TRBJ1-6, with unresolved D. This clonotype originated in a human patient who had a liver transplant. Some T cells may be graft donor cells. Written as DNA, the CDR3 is TGTGCCAGCTCACCACAGGGAAGGGATTCACCCCTCCACTTT. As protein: CASSPQGRDSPLHF. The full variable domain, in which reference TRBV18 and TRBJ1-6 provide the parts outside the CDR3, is NAGVMQNPRHLVRRRGQEARLRCSPMKGHSHVYWYRQLPEEGLKFMVYLQKENIIDESGMPKERFSAEFPKEGPSILRIQQVVRGDSAAYFCASSPQGRDSPLHFGNGTRLTVT.